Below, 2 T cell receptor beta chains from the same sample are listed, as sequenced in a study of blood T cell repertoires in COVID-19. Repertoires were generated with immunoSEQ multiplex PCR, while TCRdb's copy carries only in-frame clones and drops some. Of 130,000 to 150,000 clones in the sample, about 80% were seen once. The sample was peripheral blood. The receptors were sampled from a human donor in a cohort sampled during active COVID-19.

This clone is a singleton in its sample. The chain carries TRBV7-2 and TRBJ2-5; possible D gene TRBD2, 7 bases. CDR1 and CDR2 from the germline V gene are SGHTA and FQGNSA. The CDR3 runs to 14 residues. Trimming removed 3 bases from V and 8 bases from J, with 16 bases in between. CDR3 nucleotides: TGTGCCAGCAGCTTCGAAGCAGGGGAGGGTACCCAGTACTTC. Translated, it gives CASSFEAGEGTQYF.

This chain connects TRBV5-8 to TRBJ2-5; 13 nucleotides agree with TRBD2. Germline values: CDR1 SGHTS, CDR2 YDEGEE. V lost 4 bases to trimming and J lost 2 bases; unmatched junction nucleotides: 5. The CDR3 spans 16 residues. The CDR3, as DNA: TGTGCCAGCAGCATCGGACTAGCGGGGGTACAAGAGACCCAGTACTTC. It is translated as CASSIGLAGVQETQYF. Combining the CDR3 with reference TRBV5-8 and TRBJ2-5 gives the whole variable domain EAGVTQSPTHLIKTRGQQATLRCSPISGHTSVYWYQQALGLGLQFLLWYDEGEERNRGNFPPRFSGRQFPNYSSELNVNALELEDSALYLCASSIGLAGVQETQYFGPGTRLLVL.